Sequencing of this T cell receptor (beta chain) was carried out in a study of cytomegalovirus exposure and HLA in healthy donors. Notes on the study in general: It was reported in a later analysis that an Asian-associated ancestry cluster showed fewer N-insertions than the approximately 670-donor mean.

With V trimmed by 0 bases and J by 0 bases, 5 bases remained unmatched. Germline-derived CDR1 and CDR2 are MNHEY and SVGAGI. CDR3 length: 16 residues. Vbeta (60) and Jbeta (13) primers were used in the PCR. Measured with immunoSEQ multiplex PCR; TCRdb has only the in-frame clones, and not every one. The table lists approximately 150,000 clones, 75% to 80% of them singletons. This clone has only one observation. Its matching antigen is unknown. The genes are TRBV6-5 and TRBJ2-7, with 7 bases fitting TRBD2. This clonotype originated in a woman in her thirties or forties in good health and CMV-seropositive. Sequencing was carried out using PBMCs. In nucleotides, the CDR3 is TGTGCCAGCAGTTACTCGGCGGGAGAGGGCTCCTACGAGCAGTACTTC. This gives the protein CASSYSAGEGSYEQYF.